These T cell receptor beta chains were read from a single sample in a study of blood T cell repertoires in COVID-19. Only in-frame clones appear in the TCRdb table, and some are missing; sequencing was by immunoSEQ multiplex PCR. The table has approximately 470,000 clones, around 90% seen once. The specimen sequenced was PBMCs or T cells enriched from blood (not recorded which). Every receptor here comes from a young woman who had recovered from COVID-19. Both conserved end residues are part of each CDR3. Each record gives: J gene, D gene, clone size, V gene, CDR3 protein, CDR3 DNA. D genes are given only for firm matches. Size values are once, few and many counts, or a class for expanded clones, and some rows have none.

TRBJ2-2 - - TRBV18 CASSPRDSRTGELFF TGTGCCAGCTCACCACGAGACAGTCGAACCGGGGAGCTGTTTTTT
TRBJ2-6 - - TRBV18 CASSRQVAGANVLTF TGTGCCAGCTCACGACAGGTTGCTGGGGCCAACGTCCTGACTTTC
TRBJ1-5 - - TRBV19 CASNPGEGQPQHF TGTGCCAGTAACCCGGGGGAAGGGCAGCCCCAGCATTTT
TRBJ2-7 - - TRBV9 CASSVGGGGEYEQYF TGTGCCAGCAGCGTAGGAGGTGGGGGCGAATACGAGCAGTACTTC
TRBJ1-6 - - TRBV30 CAWSFRTAVNSPLHF TGTGCCTGGAGTTTTCGGACAGCGGTAAATTCACCCCTCCACTTT
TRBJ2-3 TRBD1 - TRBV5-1 CASSLGTGGTDTQYF TGCGCCAGCAGCTTGGGAACAGGGGGAACAGATACGCAGTATTTT
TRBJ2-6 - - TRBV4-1 CASSQALGPSGANVLTF TGCGCCAGCAGCCAAGCATTGGGGCCCTCTGGGGCCAACGTCCTGACTTTC
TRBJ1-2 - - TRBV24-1 CATSDSSGVGYTF TGTGCCACCAGTGATTCATCAGGGGTCGGCTACACCTTC
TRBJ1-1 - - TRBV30 CAWSEVAEAFF TGTGCCTGGAGTGAAGTAGCTGAAGCTTTCTTT
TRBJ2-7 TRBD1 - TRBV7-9 CASSQGQGGYEQYF TGTGCCAGCAGCCAGGGACAGGGAGGCTACGAGCAGTACTTC
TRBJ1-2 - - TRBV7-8 CASSLTILPGSGRNDYGHGYTF TGTGCCAGCAGCCTGACTATACTTCCCGGATCGGGCCGTAACGACTACGGGCATGGCTACACCTTC
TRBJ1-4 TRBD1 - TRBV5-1 CASSFGQGGKLFF TGCGCCAGCAGCTTTGGACAGGGGGGAAAACTGTTTTTT
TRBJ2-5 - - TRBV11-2 CASSLTVNQETQYF TGTGCCAGCAGCTTGACAGTTAATCAAGAGACCCAGTACTTC
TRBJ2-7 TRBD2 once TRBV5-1 CASSLVAVAGGLVEQYF TGCGCCAGCAGCTTGGTGGCGGTAGCGGGGGGGCTGGTGGAGCAGTACTTC
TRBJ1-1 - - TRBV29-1 CSVEAGGPEAFF TGCAGCGTTGAAGCGGGGGGGCCTGAAGCTTTCTTT
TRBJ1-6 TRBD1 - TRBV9 CASSPGGGHNNSPLHF TGTGCCAGCAGCCCCGGAGGGGGCCATAATAATTCACCCCTCCACTTT
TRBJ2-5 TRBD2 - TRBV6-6 CAIAAGGSQETQYF TGTGCCATTGCGGCGGGGGGGTCCCAAGAGACCCAGTACTTC
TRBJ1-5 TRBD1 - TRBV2 CASFPGQGKIQPQHF TGTGCCAGCTTCCCGGGACAGGGGAAGATCCAGCCCCAGCATTTT
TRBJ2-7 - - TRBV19 CASSPRGGIPSYEQYF TGTGCCAGTAGTCCGAGGGGGGGCATCCCCTCCTACGAGCAGTACTTC
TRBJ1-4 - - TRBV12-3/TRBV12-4 CASSFGRNEKLFF TGTGCCAGCAGTTTCGGGAGGAATGAAAAACTGTTTTTT
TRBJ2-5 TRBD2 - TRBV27 CASSLSRKLADAETQYF TGTGCCAGCAGTTTATCGAGGAAGCTAGCGGACGCAGAGACCCAGTACTTC
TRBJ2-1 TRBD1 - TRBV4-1 CASSQGQGAVNEQFF TGCGCCAGCAGCCAAGGACAGGGGGCGGTGAATGAGCAGTTCTTC
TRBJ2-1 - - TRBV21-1 CASSTQGYSGGGSYNEQFF TGTGCCAGCAGCACCCAGGGTTACAGCGGGGGAGGCTCCTACAATGAGCAGTTCTTC
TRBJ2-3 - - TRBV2 CASLTGNSGWADTQYF TGTGCCAGCCTGACAGGGAACAGCGGGTGGGCAGATACGCAGTATTTT
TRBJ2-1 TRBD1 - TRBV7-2 CASSLAWTGGNNEQFF TGTGCCAGCAGCTTAGCGTGGACAGGGGGTAACAATGAGCAGTTCTTC
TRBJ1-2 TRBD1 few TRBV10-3 CAIKGTGGAGGYTF TGTGCCATCAAGGGGACAGGGGGCGCCGGTGGCTACACCTTC
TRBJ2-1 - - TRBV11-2 CASRRTEEQFF TGTGCCAGCAGACGAACAGAGGAGCAGTTCTTC
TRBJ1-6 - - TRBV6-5 CASSPTVNSPLHF TGTGCCAGCAGCCCCACGGTGAATTCACCCCTCCACTTT
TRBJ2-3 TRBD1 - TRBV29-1 CSALDRRSTDTQYF TGCAGCGCCCTGGACAGGCGTAGCACAGATACGCAGTATTTT
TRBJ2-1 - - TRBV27 CASSFGGLSYNEQFF TGTGCCAGCAGTTTCGGGGGGCTCTCCTACAATGAGCAGTTCTTC
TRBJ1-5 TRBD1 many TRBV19 CASSMGTVGNQPQHF TGTGCCAGTAGTATGGGGACAGTGGGCAATCAGCCCCAGCATTTT
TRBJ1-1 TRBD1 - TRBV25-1 CASSERSIGQGPAFF TGTGCCAGCAGTGAACGGTCGATCGGACAGGGTCCCGCTTTCTTT
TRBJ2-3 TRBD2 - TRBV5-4 CASSWSGASTDTQYF TGTGCCAGCAGCTGGAGCGGGGCTAGCACAGATACGCAGTATTTT
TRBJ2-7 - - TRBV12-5 CASGLVGAGTYEQYF TGTGCTAGTGGTTTGGTGGGAGCAGGTACCTACGAGCAGTACTTC
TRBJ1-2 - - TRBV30 CAWSAGIHTVYGYTF TGTGCCTGGAGTGCAGGCATCCACACGGTCTATGGCTACACCTTC
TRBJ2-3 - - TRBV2 CASRRVPTDTQYF TGTGCCAGCAGGAGGGTCCCCACAGATACGCAGTATTTT
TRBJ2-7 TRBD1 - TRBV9 CASSSRDRSYEQYF TGTGCCAGCAGCTCCCGGGACAGGTCCTACGAGCAGTACTTC
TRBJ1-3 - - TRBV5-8 CASSLRGSTGNTIYF TGTGCCAGCAGCTTGCGGGGGTCGACTGGAAACACCATATATTTT
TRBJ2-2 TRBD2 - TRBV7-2 CASKPGTNPGELFF TGCGCCAGCAAACCCGGGACTAATCCCGGGGAGCTGTTTTTT
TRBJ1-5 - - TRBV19 CASTEYNQPQHF TGTGCCAGTACTGAGTACAATCAGCCCCAGCATTTT
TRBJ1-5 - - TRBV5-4 CASSPVEGNQPQHF TGTGCCAGCAGCCCGGTAGAGGGCAATCAGCCCCAGCATTTT
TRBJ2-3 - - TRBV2 CAILPVGLGGDTQYF TGTGCCATCCTCCCTGTGGGCTTGGGGGGTGATACGCAGTATTTT
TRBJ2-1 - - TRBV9 CASSSQDNEQFF TGTGCCAGCAGCTCCCAGGACAATGAGCAGTTCTTC
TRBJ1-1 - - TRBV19 CASSRGWSDTEAFF TGTGCCAGTAGTAGGGGCTGGTCGGACACTGAAGCTTTCTTT
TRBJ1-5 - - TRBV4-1 CASSLGRDQPQHF TGCGCCAGCAGCCTCGGGAGGGATCAGCCCCAGCATTTT
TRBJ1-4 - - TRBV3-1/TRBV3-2 CASSQGRGSGEKLFF TGTGCCAGCAGCCAAGGAAGGGGTTCCGGGGAAAAACTGTTTTTT
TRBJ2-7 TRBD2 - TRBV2 CASHSGAGEEQYF TGTGCCAGCCATAGCGGGGCCGGGGAAGAGCAGTACTTC
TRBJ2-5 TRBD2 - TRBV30 CAWSGMGLAYQETQYF TGTGCCTGGAGTGGGATGGGACTAGCGTACCAAGAGACCCAGTACTTC
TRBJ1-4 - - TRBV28 CASSLEAVNEKLFF TGTGCCAGCAGTTTAGAGGCAGTTAATGAAAAACTGTTTTTT
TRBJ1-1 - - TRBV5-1 CASSLEGLNTEAFF TGCGCCAGCAGCTTGGAGGGACTAAACACTGAAGCTTTCTTT
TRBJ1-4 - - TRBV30 CAWRAIEGATNEKLFF TGTGCCTGGAGGGCTATAGAGGGCGCAACTAATGAAAAACTGTTTTTT
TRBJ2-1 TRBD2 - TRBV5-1 CASLLSGGGYNEQFF TGCGCCAGCCTCCTTAGCGGGGGGGGCTACAATGAGCAGTTCTTC
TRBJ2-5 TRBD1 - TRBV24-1 CATSEDRTGWGTQYF TGTGCCACCAGTGAGGATAGGACAGGCTGGGGGACCCAGTACTTC
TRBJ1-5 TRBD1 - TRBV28 CATGTGNQPQHF TGTGCCACCGGGACAGGGAATCAGCCCCAGCATTTT
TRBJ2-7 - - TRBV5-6 CASTPGARLEQYF TGTGCCAGCACCCCTGGGGCGAGGTTAGAGCAGTACTTC
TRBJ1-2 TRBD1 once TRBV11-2 CASSFSQGARTSHGYTF TGTGCCAGCAGCTTCTCCCAGGGGGCGCGAACGTCCCACGGCTACACCTTC
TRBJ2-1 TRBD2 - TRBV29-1 CSAPTSGGSHEQFF TGCAGCGCCCCGACTAGCGGGGGGTCGCATGAGCAGTTCTTC